The rows below give T cell receptor beta chains drawn from one sample of a study of T cell clones after liver transplantation. TCRdb keeps only in-frame clones here, not all; method: immunoSEQ multiplex PCR. The sample has roughly 56,000 clones, about 67% seen once; the top ten hold around 9.4%. Sequencing was performed on CD4+ T cells from blood, taken approximately 52 months after liver transplant. These receptors were taken from a human patient who received a liver transplant. Part of the T cell pool may stem from the graft donor. The CDR3 runs from the conserved cysteine through the conserved F or W. Fields, in order: D gene, clone size, J gene, V gene, CDR3 DNA, CDR3 protein. The D gene is left open where the match is weak. Clone sizes are given selectively: once, few, many, or a class where the clone is expanded.

TRBD1	.	TRBJ1-1	TRBV27	TGTGCCAGCAGTCCATTGGACAGGGTGGGGAGCACTGAAGCTTTCTTT	CASSPLDRVGSTEAFF
.	.	TRBJ2-1	TRBV7-8	TGTGCCAGCAGCTTGATGGGCGTCTCCTACAATGAGCAGTTCTTC	CASSLMGVSYNEQFF
.	.	TRBJ1-2	TRBV19	TGTGCCAGTAACCGGCAGCCAGGCGGCTATGGCTACACCTTC	CASNRQPGGYGYTF
.	.	TRBJ2-7	TRBV29-1	TGCAGCGGCGACAGCCAGAGCTCCTACGAGCAGTACTTC	CSGDSQSSYEQYF
.	.	TRBJ1-2	TRBV6-1	TGTGCCAGCAGAGGACAGCTTACTAACTATGGCTACACCTTC	CASRGQLTNYGYTF
.	.	TRBJ2-3	TRBV15	TGTGCCACCAGCAGAGATATTGCGGGCACAGATACGCAGTATTTT	CATSRDIAGTDTQYF
TRBD1	medium-sized	TRBJ2-7	TRBV7-8	TGTGCCAGCAGCTCCCGTCCGGGACAGGAGTCCTACGAGCAGTACTTC	CASSSRPGQESYEQYF
.	.	TRBJ2-7	TRBV27	TGTGCCAGCAGCGTCAAATGGGCTAGCAATTACGAGCAGTACTTC	CASSVKWASNYEQYF
.	.	TRBJ1-1	TRBV5-5	TGTGCCAGCAGCAAACAGAGTTTGGACACTGAAGCTTTCTTT	CASSKQSLDTEAFF
TRBD1	.	TRBJ1-1	TRBV10-3	TGTGCCATCAGGGGGACAGGGTCGAACACTGAAGCTTTCTTT	CAIRGTGSNTEAFF
.	.	TRBJ1-1	TRBV14	TGTGCCAGCAGCCAAGATCTCGGACACCTGAACACTGAAGCTTTCTTT	CASSQDLGHLNTEAFF
.	.	TRBJ2-2	TRBV28	TGTGCCAGCACCCTTCTAACGGGGTCTGGGGAGCTGTTTTTT	CASTLLTGSGELFF
.	.	TRBJ1-4	TRBV6-6	TGTGCCAGCAGCGCTCAACAGGGTACTAATGAAAAACTGTTTTTT	CASSAQQGTNEKLFF
.	.	TRBJ1-3	TRBV10-2	TGCGCCAGCAGTGAGTCCCCAGGGTTCTCTGGAAACACCATATATTTT	CASSESPGFSGNTIYF
TRBD1	.	TRBJ2-2	TRBV19	TGTGCCAGTAGTCCATCCTCGACAGGGCCTGGGGGGGAGCTGTTTTTT	CASSPSSTGPGGELFF
TRBD1	.	TRBJ1-2	TRBV14	TGTGCCAGCAGCCTCAGGACAGGGTTCGACTATGGCTACACCTTC	CASSLRTGFDYGYTF
.	.	TRBJ2-7	TRBV21-1	TGTGCCAGCAGCAAAAGGGACAGAAGCTCCTACGAGCAGTACTTC	CASSKRDRSSYEQYF
.	.	TRBJ1-2	TRBV28	TGTGCCAGCAGTAGCTCCAGACACGGGTATGGCTACACCTTC	CASSSSRHGYGYTF
.	few	TRBJ1-6	TRBV6-5	TGTGCCAGCAGCAGGGCTAATTCACCCCTCCACTTT	CASSRANSPLHF
.	.	TRBJ1-4	TRBV10-3	TGTGCCATCAGTGAGTCGAGAGGGCAAGGGGGTGAAAAACTGTTTTTT	CAISESRGQGGEKLFF
TRBD1	.	TRBJ1-1	TRBV9	TGTGCCAGCAGCGTTACCGGGACAGGGGTTGGGGAAGCTTTCTTT	CASSVTGTGVGEAFF
TRBD1	medium-sized	TRBJ1-1	TRBV10-3	TGTGCCACCGACAGGGTGGAGGCTTTCTTT	CATDRVEAFF
TRBD2	.	TRBJ2-3	TRBV9	TGTGCCAGCAGCGTGACTAGCGGGGATAATACGCAGTATTTT	CASSVTSGDNTQYF
.	.	TRBJ2-1	TRBV28	TGTGCCACCCTCACACGGAATGGGGAGCAGTTCTTC	CATLTRNGEQFF
.	.	TRBJ2-2	TRBV18	TGTGCCAGCTCACCACTGAGTCCCGGGGAGCTGTTTTTT	CASSPLSPGELFF
.	few	TRBJ1-1	TRBV5-1	TGCGCCAGCAGCCCAACTACGAGGAACACTGAAGCTTTCTTT	CASSPTTRNTEAFF
TRBD1	.	TRBJ1-2	TRBV11-2	TGTGCCAGCACCTCATCCCGCCGGGACAGCGGAGGCTACACCTTC	CASTSSRRDSGGYTF
.	.	TRBJ1-2	TRBV9	TGTGCCAGCAGCCCTCAAGGGTACTATGGCTACACCTTC	CASSPQGYYGYTF
.	.	TRBJ2-3	TRBV2	TGTGCCAGCAGTGAAGATAGGCAGGGACCAAGCACAGATACGCAGTATTTT	CASSEDRQGPSTDTQYF
TRBD1	few	TRBJ2-1	TRBV6-5	TGTGCCAGCTCCCTGGCCAGGGGGCGAAATGAGCAGTTCTTC	CASSLARGRNEQFF
.	.	TRBJ1-2	TRBV25-1	TGTGCCAGCAGCGCACGGTATGATGGCTACACCTTC	CASSARYDGYTF
.	few	TRBJ2-7	TRBV18	TGTGCCAGCTCACCGGACAGTTTCTACGAGCAGTACTTC	CASSPDSFYEQYF
TRBD1	.	TRBJ2-7	TRBV28	TGTGCCAGCAGTTTAGGGACAGGGAGACCTTCAAGGCACGAGCAGTACTTC	CASSLGTGRPSRHEQYF
.	.	TRBJ2-3	TRBV6-1	TGTGCCAGCAGTGAAGCACTACTAGATACGCAGTATTTT	CASSEALLDTQYF
TRBD1	many	TRBJ1-2	TRBV29-1	TGCAGCGTTGAAGTTCTGAGGGGACAGGGTGGCTACACCTTC	CSVEVLRGQGGYTF
.	medium-sized	TRBJ1-6	TRBV27	TGTGCCAGCAGTCCCCTCCGTAGGAGTTCACCCCTCCACTTT	CASSPLRRSSPLHF
.	few	TRBJ2-7	TRBV19	TGTGCCAGTAGTCTAAAGGGCTCCTACGAGCAGTACTTC	CASSLKGSYEQYF